This T cell receptor (beta chain) appears in the sequencing data of a study of early T cells in non-severe SARS-CoV-2 infection. About the research overall: Sequencing of bulk RNA from unsorted whole blood was done, without chain pairing. Study results and limitations: Comparison of clonotypes with VDJdb favored anti-spike CD8 responses while missing private and CD4 specificities.

Ten or more counts support this clonotype. Its specificity is unknown. Individual cDNA molecules received unique molecular identifiers during library preparation. TCRdb analysed the 5' RACE reads with MiXCR anew, one entry per CDR3 protein. The sample records about 71,000 distinct CDR3 sequences, roughly an eighth being singletons. The CDR3 is 15 residues long. From germline, CDR1 is LGHDT and CDR2 YNNKEL (reference sequence). The trim removed 5 bases at V and 1 base at J, leaving 3 bases unmatched. This receptor was identified in an adult who was a healthcare worker with PCR-confirmed SARS-CoV-2 infection or an uninfected control (not recorded which). Sequencing was performed on whole blood, taken at baseline. V is TRBV3-1 and J is TRBJ2-3; 10 bases align to TRBD2. DNA for the CDR3: TGTGCCAGCAGCTCAGGACTAGCGGGCACAGATACGCAGTATTTT. This translates into CASSSGLAGTDTQYF.